This passage covers 7 T cell receptor beta chains from one sample sequenced in a study of read filtering for tumor transcriptome and immune sequencing. Molecular barcoded adaptors covering alpha/delta and beta/gamma chains were used on 400 to 450 ng RNA. TCRdb re-derived calls from the reads in MiXCR, one entry per CDR3 protein. The sample consists of tens of thousands of distinct CDR3 sequences, roughly 19% of them appearing once. The source material was a population of CD138-negative cells sorted from bone marrow. These receptor sequences come from a donor at least 40 years old with multiple myeloma.

V usage is TRBV3-1 and J usage is TRBJ2-5; 7 bases are a match to TRBD1. The CDR3 totals 15 residues. Germline lookup yields CDR1 LGHDT and CDR2 YNNKEL (reference sequence). Trimming at V came to 4 bases and at J to 6 bases, leaving 11 bases not matched to a gene. The CDR3 coding sequence is TGTGCCAGCAGCCCTTGGACAGGCTTTGAGAAGACCCAGTACTTC. As protein: CASSPWTGFEKTQYF.

This clonotype was seen repeatedly, ten times or more. The gene calls are TRBV14 and TRBJ2-1; 9 bases are a match to TRBD2. CDR1 is SGHDN, CDR2 FVKESK, per germline. J gave up 5 bases and V 0 bases, and 5 bases lay outside the gene matches. This CDR3 contains 16 residues. CDR3 sequence reads: CASSQEWLAGNNEQFF. Written as DNA, the CDR3 is TGTGCCAGCAGCCAAGAGTGGCTAGCGGGGAACAATGAGCAGTTCTTC.

This clonotype came up a few times. The V call is TRBV19, the J call TRBJ2-2, with D possibly matching TRBD2 (6 bases). Between the trimmed V and J ends, which lost 4 bases and 1 base, there was a span of 13 bases. This CDR3 comprises 16 residues. CDR1 and CDR2 from the germline V gene are LNHDA and SQIVND (reference sequence). CDR3 bases: TGTGCCAGTAGTACCATTCCGGGACTGAACACCGGGGAGCTGTTTTTT. Translation gives CASSTIPGLNTGELFF.

This clonotype is deemed medium-sized. V gene TRBV12-3 or TRBV12-4 combines with J gene TRBJ2-1; tentatively, D is TRBD1 or TRBD2 (5 bases each). V gave up 6 bases and J gave up 6 bases, with 18 bases separating them. CDR3 length equals 15 residues. The DNA of the CDR3 is TGTGCCAGCAGCCGGGGACCTCCCGGGGCCAATGAGCAGTTCTTC. Protein: CASSRGPPGANEQFF.

This clonotype was seen at least ten times. The chain uses TRBV7-9 and TRBJ2-7; 8 bases map to TRBD1. The junction had 8 bases not matched to a gene; V was cut back by 1 base and J by 6 bases. Germline V lookup: CDR1 SEHNR, CDR2 FQNEAQ (reference sequence). The CDR3 totals 15 residues. CDR3 sequence: CASSLGMDRDSEQYF. CDR3 coding DNA: TGTGCCAGCAGCTTAGGGATGGACAGGGATTCCGAGCAGTACTTC.

V gene TRBV19 combines with J gene TRBJ2-1; 10 positions match TRBD1. V lost 2 bases and J lost 4; bases outside the gene matches: 5. Germline CDR1 and CDR2: LNHDA and SQIVND (reference sequence). The CDR3 is 16 amino acids. CDR3 nucleotide sequence: TGTGCCAGTAGTATATTTGCGGGACAGGGGTACAATGAGCAGTTCTTC. Its protein is CASSIFAGQGYNEQFF.

In its sample, this clonotype was seen a few times. A read error may be the cause here, since a much bigger clone is one base away. V and J are TRBV20-1 and TRBJ2-7, with 8 bases fitting TRBD1. The CDR3 consists of 13 residues. With 5 bases clipped from V and 6 bases from J, the junction kept 9 bases outside the gene matches. Germline assignment: CDR1 DFQATT and CDR2 SNEGSKA (reference sequence). CDR3: CSAGGQVPPEQYF. DNA for the CDR3: TGCAGTGCTGGGGGACAGGTCCCCCCCGAGCAGTACTTC.